This T cell receptor beta chain appears in the sequencing data of a study of cytomegalovirus exposure and HLA in healthy donors. About the research overall: An analysis done earlier identified around 100 million unique TCR beta sequences from about 179 million T cells. Study conclusions and caveats: Researchers catalogued 150 or so TCR beta chains as cytomegalovirus-associated.

PCR used 60 Vbeta primers and 13 Jbeta primers. Authors' methods: In a later analysis, of 70 million to 85 million unique beta chains, about 10 million appeared in at least two donors. Repertoires were generated with immunoSEQ multiplex PCR, while TCRdb's copy carries only in-frame clones and drops some. The V and J calls and clone size were taken over from that table, and D and trimming were inferred from the DNA. The profile covers approximately 150,000 clones, with roughly three quarters appearing a single time and approximately 0.9% taken by the ten largest. The CDR3 runs to 12 residues. CDR1 MNHEY and CDR2 SVGAGI come from the germline V gene. Trimming took 7 bases from V and 5 from J, leaving 11 bases between them. In the case of this clone: Its cognate antigen is unknown.

J is TRBJ1-2 and V is TRBV6-5, with no clear D. The sequenced sample was PBMCs. The source of this sequence is a woman in her sixties or seventies in good health and CMV-seronegative. The CDR3 nucleotides read TGTGCCAGCAACACCTGGACTTATGGCTACACCTTC. It encodes CASNTWTYGYTF.